This passage covers 29 T cell receptor beta chains from one sample sequenced in a study of blood T cell repertoires in COVID-19. Data came from immunoSEQ multiplex PCR; TCRdb stores just in-frame clones and leaves some out. The repertoire holds under 65,000 clones, roughly nine tenths seen once, with 4.5% to 6% in the top ten. Sequenced material: peripheral blood. These receptors came from a man older than 75 in a cohort sampled during active COVID-19.

This chain connects TRBV7-3 to TRBJ1-1; 10 bases align to TRBD1. The CDR3 sequence is 16 residues long. With V trimmed by 5 bases and J by 5 bases, 11 bases remained unmatched. The V gene's germline CDR1 is SGHTA and CDR2 FQGTGA. For the CDR3, the DNA is TGTGCCAGCAGCATCCGGGGGACAGGGGATGGAACTGAAGCTTTCTTT. Translating it yields CASSIRGTGDGTEAFF.

J is TRBJ1-5 and V is TRBV10-3; 7 bases match TRBD1. The CDR3 sequence is 15 residues long. CDR1 and CDR2 (germline): ENHRY, SYGVKD. V shed 6 bases, J shed 2 bases, and the junction held 7 bases outside the gene matches. The CDR3 region has the DNA TGTGCCATCAGGCCTCAGGGGGAAGGCAATCAGCCCCAGCATTTT. Translated: CAIRPQGEGNQPQHF.

The rearrangement joins TRBV11-1 to TRBJ2-5; 13 bases match TRBD2. Germline loops: CDR1 SGHAT, CDR2 FQDESV (reference sequence). Trimming took 5 bases from V and 2 from J; bases not matched to a gene: 5. The CDR3 extends over 16 amino acids. CDR3 nucleotide sequence: TGTGCCAGCAGCCACGGGACTAGCGGGGTACAAGAGACCCAGTACTTC. Translated, it gives CASSHGTSGVQETQYF.

CDR3 coding DNA: TGTGCCAGCAGCCAAGAGACGGGACAGGGCAGGGGCTACACCTTC. Its translation is CASSQETGQGRGYTF. The chain employs TRBV4-2 and TRBJ1-2, with 9 bases that match TRBD1. This CDR3 is 15 amino acids long. V shed 0 bases and J 8 bases; nucleotides not matched to a gene: 7. Germline values: CDR1 LGHNA, CDR2 YNFKEQ.

The chain has TRBV4-3 and TRBJ2-4; 8 bases fit TRBD1. The V gene end was trimmed by 3 bases and the J gene end by 8 bases; junction bases not matched to a gene: 9. The CDR3 loop spans 15 amino acids. Germline V lookup: CDR1 LGHNA, CDR2 YSLEER. CDR3 nucleotide sequence: TGCGCCAGCAGCCAGGGGCAGGGGGCTCTGGACATTCAGTACTTC. This encodes CASSQGQGALDIQYF.

The chain carries TRBV4-2 and TRBJ2-7; 7 nucleotides align to TRBD1. With 1 base clipped from V and 0 bases from J, the junction kept 6 bases outside the gene matches. The V gene's germline CDR1 is LGHNA and CDR2 YNFKEQ. CDR3 length equals 16 residues. The CDR3 DNA follows: TGTGCCAGCAGCCAAGCCGGGGCAGGGGGCTCCTACGAGCAGTACTTC. Its protein is CASSQAGAGGSYEQYF.

This chain connects TRBV7-2 to TRBJ2-3, with 8 bases matching TRBD2. Per germline, CDR1 SGHTA and CDR2 FQGNSA. Losses at the gene ends were 2 bases for V and 2 bases for J; bases not matched to a gene: 9. The CDR3 runs to 17 residues. Written as DNA, the CDR3 is TGTGCCAGCAGCTTATCTTCCGGAGCGGGGGCCACAGATACGCAGTATTTT. Protein sequence: CASSLSSGAGATDTQYF.

The chain combines TRBV2 with TRBJ1-2; TRBD1 agrees at 10 bases. V was pared by 6 bases and J by 4 bases, with 5 bases of the junction left unmatched. Germline-derived CDR1 and CDR2 are SNHLY and FYNNEI. The CDR3 totals 14 residues. CDR3 in amino acids: CASSGDRGTYGYTF. The DNA for the CDR3 is TGTGCCAGCAGCGGGGACAGGGGTACCTATGGCTACACCTTC. The full variable domain, its missing parts supplied by reference TRBV2 and TRBJ1-2, is EPEVTQTPSHQVTQMGQEVILRCVPISNHLYFYWYRQILGQKVEFLVSFYNNEISEKSEIFDDQFSVERPDGSNFTLKIRSTKLEDSAMYFCASSGDRGTYGYTFGSGTRLTVV.

The gene calls are TRBV30 and TRBJ1-6; D is ambiguous. This CDR3 contains 12 residues. The V gene lost 2 bases and the J gene lost 7 bases, with 6 bases spanning the gap. The germline gives CDR1 GTSNPN, CDR2 SVGIG (reference sequence). The CDR3 reads CAWSPVNSPLHF. CDR3 DNA: TGTGCCTGGAGTCCAGTAAATTCACCCCTCCACTTT.

This chain joins TRBV7-6 and TRBJ1-5; TRBD1 matches 7 bases. Germline loops: CDR1 SGHVS, CDR2 FNYEAQ. The junction had 5 bases not matched to a gene; V was cut back by 3 bases and J by 0 bases. The CDR3 length is 16 residues. The CDR3 sequence is CASSLGRGLSNQPQHF. The CDR3 DNA follows: TGTGCCAGCAGCTTGGGAAGGGGGCTTAGCAATCAGCCCCAGCATTTT.

The genes are TRBV6-5 and TRBJ1-1; D is uncertain. Trimming stripped 4 bases from V and 2 bases from J, with 11 bases between. The CDR3 extends over 14 amino acids. The germline V gene has CDR1 MNHEY and CDR2 SVGAGI. CDR3 DNA sequence: TGTGCCAGCAGTTCCATAAACAGAAACACTGAAGCTTTCTTT. It translates to CASSSINRNTEAFF.

This clone was counted between two and nine times. The rearrangement uses TRBV3-1 (or the pseudogene TRBV3-2) and TRBJ1-1, with D possibly matching TRBD1 (6 bases). Germline V CDR1 and CDR2: LGHDT, YNNKEL (reference sequence). The CDR3 is made up of 14 amino acids. V shed 3 bases and J shed 4 bases, with 12 bases lying between them. The CDR3 reads CASSHQGQGTEAFF. The CDR3, as DNA: TGTGCCAGCAGCCATCAGGGGCAGGGCACTGAAGCTTTCTTT.

The rearrangement links TRBV5-8 to TRBJ2-2; a possible D gene is TRBD1 (5 bases). Trimming shortened V by 0 bases and J by 0 bases, and 6 bases separated the two germline ends. CDR1 is SGHTS, CDR2 YDEGEE, per germline. CDR3 size: 15 residues. CDR3 sequence: CASSLEGSNTGELFF. Written as DNA, the CDR3 is TGTGCCAGCAGCTTGGAGGGGTCGAACACCGGGGAGCTGTTTTTT.

This sequence joins TRBV6-2 or TRBV6-3 and TRBJ2-1; perhaps TRBD2 as D (6 bases). Germline-derived CDR1 and CDR2 are MNHEY and SVGEGT. This CDR3 has 12 amino acids. V was trimmed by 1 base and J by 9 bases, leaving 7 bases between them. CDR3 coding DNA: TGTGCCAGCAGTTACTTGCGGGGTGAGCAGTTCTTC. Protein sequence: CASSYLRGEQFF.

The CDR3 loop is CASSTLDRNEQFF. The DNA of the CDR3 is TGTGCCAGCAGCACATTGGACAGGAATGAGCAGTTCTTC. The chain is built from TRBV7-2 and TRBJ2-1; 7 bases map to TRBD1. Trimming took 5 bases from V and 7 from J; bases not matched to a gene: 5. The CDR3 runs 13 residues. Germline CDR1 SGHTA, CDR2 FQGNSA.

In this sample, this clone turned up a few times. The chain combines TRBV10-3 with TRBJ2-2; tentative D call: TRBD2 (5 bases). The germline gives CDR1 ENHRY, CDR2 SYGVKD. Trimming left V 5 bases short and J 1 base short, with 8 bases between. The CDR3 consists of 14 residues. The CDR3 DNA reads as TGTGCCATCAGTTTAAGCGGGAACACCGGGGAGCTGTTTTTT. Amino acids: CAISLSGNTGELFF.

The gene calls are TRBV30 and TRBJ2-3; the match to TRBD2 covers 12 bases. Trimming cost V 0 bases and J 1 base; bases outside gene matches: 2. The V gene's germline CDR1 is GTSNPN and CDR2 SVGIG (reference sequence). The CDR3 length is 16 residues. The CDR3 region is CAWSVRLAGGTDTQYF. DNA of the CDR3: TGTGCCTGGAGTGTGAGACTAGCGGGAGGCACAGATACGCAGTATTTT. Variable domain in full (rest from reference TRBV30 and TRBJ2-3): SQTIHQWPATLVQPVGSPLSLECTVEGTSNPNLYWYRQAAGRGLQLLFYSVGIGQISSEVPQNLSASRPQDRQFILSSKKLLLSDSGFYLCAWSVRLAGGTDTQYFGPGTRLTVL.

V usage is TRBV2 and J usage is TRBJ2-7; D call uncertain. The V and J ends lost 7 bases and 6 bases respectively, with 10 bases between them. Germline CDR1 and CDR2: SNHLY and FYNNEI. The CDR3 is 11 residues long. CDR3 in amino acids: CASNREIEQYF. The CDR3 DNA reads TGTGCCAGCAACAGAGAGATCGAGCAGTACTTC. Full variable domain (missing parts from reference TRBV2 and TRBJ2-7): EPEVTQTPSHQVTQMGQEVILRCVPISNHLYFYWYRQILGQKVEFLVSFYNNEISEKSEIFDDQFSVERPDGSNFTLKIRSTKLEDSAMYFCASNREIEQYFGPGTRLTVT.

This chain joins TRBV30 and TRBJ2-1, with 8 bases lining up with TRBD1. The CDR3 is 16 amino acids. V shed 1 base, J shed 0 bases, and the junction held 5 bases outside the gene matches. CDR1 and CDR2 from the germline V gene are GTSNPN and SVGIG (reference sequence). The CDR3, as DNA: TGTGCCTGGAGTGGCTGGACAGGGAGCTCCTACAATGAGCAGTTCTTC. It yields the protein CAWSGWTGSSYNEQFF. Complete variable domain (other parts from reference TRBV30 and TRBJ2-1): SQTIHQWPATLVQPVGSPLSLECTVEGTSNPNLYWYRQAAGRGLQLLFYSVGIGQISSEVPQNLSASRPQDRQFILSSKKLLLSDSGFYLCAWSGWTGSSYNEQFFGPGTRLTVL.

The rearrangement joins TRBV24-1 to TRBJ1-1; possibly TRBD1 for D (5 bases). Germline CDR1 reads KGHDR; CDR2 reads SFDVKD. The V end was cut by 12 bases, the J end by 0 bases, with 22 bases between. This CDR3 region has 16 residues. CDR3 loop: CAPSIGHLRLNTEAFF. CDR3 nucleotide sequence: TGTGCCCCGTCAATAGGACACCTCCGTCTGAACACTGAAGCTTTCTTT.

The chain combines TRBV10-2 with TRBJ2-7; D is perhaps TRBD1 (6 bases). With 2 bases removed from V and 4 bases from J, the gap between germline ends came to 12 bases. The CDR3 has 14 amino acids. Germline lookup yields CDR1 WSHSY and CDR2 SAAADI. The CDR3 region has the DNA TGCGCCAGCAGTGAGGCAGGGGTGGAGTACGAGCAGTACTTC. It codes for CASSEAGVEYEQYF.

The V and J genes are TRBV9 and TRBJ2-5; 9 bases map to TRBD1. Trimming took 5 bases from V and 5 from J; bases not matched to a gene: 7. This CDR3 is 14 amino acids long. Germline lookup yields CDR1 SGDLS and CDR2 YYNGEE. The CDR3 region has the DNA TGTGCCAGCAGTCCGGGACAGGGATGGGAGACCCAGTACTTC. Protein sequence: CASSPGQGWETQYF.

This clone was picked up a small number of times. The rearrangement uses TRBV10-2 and TRBJ2-3; 7 nucleotides agree with TRBD2. Per germline, CDR1 WSHSY and CDR2 SAAADI. Germline trimming cut 0 bases from V and 4 bases from J; bases unmatched to any gene: 4. The CDR3 has 15 amino acids. CDR3 bases: TGCGCCAGCAGTGAGTCGCCGACTAGCTCAGATACGCAGTATTTT. The encoded protein is CASSESPTSSDTQYF.

This clone has a single count. The V and J genes are TRBV25-1 and TRBJ1-2; 11 positions match TRBD1. This CDR3 region has 18 residues. The V gene end was trimmed by 0 bases and the J gene end by 4 bases; junction bases not matched to a gene: 10. From germline, CDR1 is MGHDK and CDR2 SYGVNS. CDR3 sequence: CASSEYSGQGARSYGYTF. The CDR3 DNA reads as TGTGCCAGCAGTGAATATTCAGGACAGGGGGCGCGAAGCTATGGCTACACCTTC.

The V and J genes are TRBV25-1 and TRBJ2-7; 12 nucleotides agree with TRBD2. Germline values: CDR1 MGHDK, CDR2 SYGVNS. CDR3 length equals 15 residues. V was pared by 2 bases and J by 5 bases, with 4 bases of the junction left unmatched. CDR3 nucleotides: TGTGCCAGCAGTGAAGGACTAGCGGGGAAGGACGAGCAGTACTTC. This translates into CASSEGLAGKDEQYF.

The chain employs TRBV5-1 and TRBJ2-5; no reliable D call. Germline values: CDR1 SGHRS, CDR2 YFSETQ. Trimming cost V 4 bases and J 5 bases, with 15 bases left between them. This CDR3 has 14 residues. CDR3 DNA sequence: TGCGCCAGCAGCCCAGGCACCAACCGGGAGACCCAGTACTTC. It encodes CASSPGTNRETQYF.

The V gene is TRBV7-8, the J gene TRBJ2-5, with 9 bases matching TRBD1. CDR1 and CDR2 from the germline V gene are SGHVS and FQNEAQ. V shed 5 bases, J shed 4 bases, and the junction held 5 bases outside the gene matches. There are 14 residues in the CDR3. The CDR3, as DNA: TGTGCCAGCAGCATTCACAGGGGGCTAGAGACCCAGTACTTC. Translated, it gives CASSIHRGLETQYF.

Only a few counts were recorded for this clone. The chain is built from TRBV3-1 (or the pseudogene TRBV3-2) and TRBJ1-2; 10 bases fit TRBD1. Losses at the gene ends were 4 bases for V and 4 bases for J; bases not matched to a gene: 6. Germline values: CDR1 LGHDT, CDR2 YNNKEL (reference sequence). This CDR3 region has 15 residues. The CDR3 DNA is TGTGCCAGCAGCCGAGGGACAGGGGCTGCCTATGGCTACACCTTC. Encoded protein: CASSRGTGAAYGYTF.

The chain combines TRBV3-1 (or the pseudogene TRBV3-2) with TRBJ2-5; TRBD1 matches at 8 bases. Per germline, CDR1 LGHDT and CDR2 YNNKEL (reference sequence). V lost 5 bases and J lost 4; bases outside the gene matches: 6. The CDR3 loop spans 14 amino acids. In DNA, the CDR3 is TGTGCCAGCAGCACTCCGACAGGGGTAGAGACCCAGTACTTC. Its protein is CASSTPTGVETQYF.